A single sample gave rise to the 3 T cell receptor beta chains below, sequenced in a study of cytomegalovirus exposure and HLA in healthy donors. The PCR had 60 Vbeta and 13 Jbeta primers. Data came from immunoSEQ multiplex PCR; TCRdb stores just in-frame clones and leaves some out. The sample yields under 200,000 clones, roughly 78% seen once. The sample was PBMCs. The receptor source for this set is a middle-aged woman in good health and CMV-seronegative.

The chain links TRBV5-1 to TRBJ1-2, with TRBD1 matching 9 bases. In germline, CDR1 is SGHRS, CDR2 YFSETQ. This CDR3 has 13 residues. V dropped 3 bases and J dropped 5; count of bases not matched to a gene: 2. The CDR3 DNA reads TGCGCCAGCAGCTGGACAGGGGAGTATGGCTACACCTTC. It codes for CASSWTGEYGYTF.

This chain links TRBV19 with TRBJ2-2; the match to TRBD2 covers 7 bases. Germline loops: CDR1 LNHDA, CDR2 SQIVND (reference sequence). Trimming took 7 bases from V and 3 from J; bases not matched to a gene: 11. There are 16 residues in the CDR3. CDR3 protein: CASTTGGGLDTGELFF. CDR3 coding DNA: TGTGCCAGTACCACGGGGGGTGGGTTGGACACCGGGGAGCTGTTTTTT.

This clone was detected once. A read error may be the cause here, since a much bigger clone is one base away. The chain joins TRBV5-4 to TRBJ1-1, with 7 bases lining up with TRBD1. From germline, CDR1 is SGHNT and CDR2 YYREEE (reference sequence). This CDR3 is built from 14 residues. The V gene end was trimmed by 4 bases and the J gene end by 0 bases; junction bases not matched to a gene: 3. The CDR3 reads CASSPGQMNTEAFF. The CDR3 DNA reads TGTGCCAGCAGCCCGGGACAGATGAACACTGAAGCTTTCTTT.